This T cell receptor beta chain was captured by sequencing in a study of blood T cell repertoires in COVID-19. Study details: The United States, Italy and Spain supplied acute and convalescent COVID-19 samples. T cells, B-cell-depleted T cells, or PBMCs provided the cDNA or gDNA that served as material.

With 3 bases removed from V and 12 bases from J, the gap between germline ends came to 15 bases. The CDR3 spans 13 residues. Germline CDR1 reads LGHNA; CDR2 reads YNFKEQ. Authors' methods: By means of reference gene primer amplification, nucleated cell counts were estimated. Sequenced by immunoSEQ multiplex PCR; TCRdb stores in-frame clones only, minus some. V and J calls and clone size are those listed in that table; D and trimming were worked out from the DNA. This table has 55,000 to 80,000 clones, less than 80% appearing once. This clone came up once. This TCR came from a man aged 55-75 years with acute or convalescent COVID-19. Sequenced: peripheral blood. This rearrangement joins TRBV4-2 to TRBJ2-1; D might be TRBD2 (5 bases). The CDR3 loop reads CASSQKSFAGQFF. The CDR3 DNA sequence: TGTGCCAGCAGCCAGAAGTCCTTCGCGGGGCAGTTCTTC.